Below are 9 T cell receptor beta chains sequenced from a single sample in a study of blood T cell repertoires in COVID-19. Generated by immunoSEQ multiplex PCR, the TCRdb table keeps only in-frame clones and is missing some. Seen here are approximately 77,000 clones, around 77% observed once, and the top ten hold about a sixth. The sequenced material came from peripheral blood. The receptors stem from a man between 65 and 85 years old with active or convalescent COVID-19.

CDR3 coding DNA: TGTGCCAGCAAGGGGTTTACCTATGGCTACACCTTC. It codes for CASKGFTYGYTF. This chain joins TRBV2 and TRBJ1-2; D possibly corresponds to TRBD1 (5 bases). Germline V gives CDR1 SNHLY, CDR2 FYNNEI. CDR3 size: 12 residues. V was pared by 7 bases and J by 4 bases, with 10 bases between.

The chain carries TRBV28 and TRBJ2-1, with 7 positions matching TRBD1. CDR3 size: 12 residues. The junction had 2 bases not matched to a gene; V was cut back by 6 bases and J by 6 bases. Germline lookup yields CDR1 MDHEN and CDR2 SYDVKM. CDR3 loop: CASSNRGNEQFF. The CDR3 DNA sequence: TGTGCCAGCAGCAACAGGGGCAATGAGCAGTTCTTC.

This clone showed up just once. The chain couples TRBV29-1 to TRBJ1-1; 11 bases line up with TRBD1. The CDR3 length is 13 residues. V trimming: 4 bases; J trimming: 7 bases; junction bases outside the gene matches: 5. Per the germline V gene, CDR1 is SQVTM and CDR2 is ANQGSEA. The CDR3 loop is CSVARTGGLEAFF. As DNA, the CDR3 is TGCAGCGTTGCTCGGACAGGGGGCCTTGAAGCTTTCTTT. Using reference TRBV29-1 and TRBJ1-1 for the parts outside the CDR3, the full variable domain is SAVISQKPSRDICQRGTSLTIQCQVDSQVTMMFWYRQQPGQSLTLIATANQGSEATYESGFVIDKFPISRPNLTFSTLTVSNMSPEDSSIYLCSVARTGGLEAFFGQGTRLTVV.

In regard to this clone: The sample contains more than one DNA sequence encoding this CDR3. Written as DNA, the CDR3 is TGTGCCTGGAGTGTTCAGGGCAATCAGCCCCAGCATTTT. It codes for CAWSVQGNQPQHF. The chain is built from TRBV30 and TRBJ1-5; D gene uncertain. Trimming took 0 bases from V and 2 from J, leaving 5 bases between them. CDR3 length: 13 residues. Germline assignment: CDR1 GTSNPN and CDR2 SVGIG (reference sequence).

The V and J genes are TRBV2 and TRBJ2-1; 12 bases are shared with TRBD1. Per the germline V gene, CDR1 is SNHLY and CDR2 is FYNNEI. The CDR3 extends over 15 amino acids. The J segment lost 5 bases and the V segment lost 6 bases, leaving 5 bases of the junction unmatched. The CDR3 nucleotides are TGTGCCAGCAGGGGGACAGGGGGCGGGAACAATGAGCAGTTCTTC. It specifies CASRGTGGGNNEQFF.

The chain couples TRBV5-1 to TRBJ2-5; D unresolved. The ends were cut back, 5 bases at V and 2 bases at J, with 10 bases in the middle. Germline-derived CDR1 and CDR2 are SGHRS and YFSETQ. The CDR3 length is 13 residues. The CDR3 reads CASRPTVQETQYF. DNA of the CDR3: TGCGCCAGCAGACCCACGGTACAAGAGACCCAGTACTTC.

J is TRBJ1-4 and V is TRBV28; no definite D call. CDR3 length: 16 amino acids. Germline loops: CDR1 MDHEN, CDR2 SYDVKM. The V end lost 3 bases, the J end lost 0 bases, and 11 bases lay between the germline ends. Here the CDR3 DNA reads TGTGCCAGCAGTTTTAGCGGCGGGGCAACTAATGAAAAACTGTTTTTT. It encodes CASSFSGGATNEKLFF.

The chain carries TRBV4-1 and TRBJ1-2; D perhaps matches TRBD1 (5 bases). The CDR3 is made up of 13 amino acids. Trimming took 4 bases from V and 6 from J, leaving 12 bases between them. The germline V gene encodes CDR1 MGHRA and CDR2 YSYEKL. CDR3 sequence: CASSPEGRDGYTF. CDR3 sequence (DNA): TGCGCCAGCAGCCCAGAGGGGAGGGATGGCTACACCTTC.

V usage is TRBV5-1 and J usage is TRBJ2-7; tentatively, D is TRBD1 (8 bases). CDR1 SGHRS and CDR2 YFSETQ come from the germline V gene. The CDR3 length is 11 residues. This chain's CDR3 is CASSFVDREGV. CDR3 nucleotide sequence: TGCGCCAGCAGCTTTGTGGACAGGGAGGGTGTC.